This T cell receptor (beta chain) was captured by sequencing in a study of T-cell reconstitution after alpha-beta-depleted transplantation in children. The study, taken as a whole, reports: T-cell numbers and diversity, one year after transplant, stemmed largely from T cells that were newly produced. From surviving recipient T cells and thymic progenitors came the high day-60 TCRbeta diversity observed in some patients. Several hundred expanded graft clones reportedly supplied alpha-beta T cells about two months after transplant.

Unique molecular identifiers featured in how the TCRbeta library was prepared. TCRdb called the PCR reads again in MiXCR, with one record for every CDR3 protein. The table includes a few hundred thousand distinct CDR3 sequences, around 13% detected once. In this sample, this clonotype turned up a few times. The antigen is not known. The CDR3 contains 15 residues. In germline, CDR1 is DFQATT, CDR2 SNEGSKA (reference sequence). Unmatched junction bases numbered 6, after V lost 1 base and J lost 4 bases. The rearrangement uses TRBV20-1 and TRBJ2-3, with 9 bases that match TRBD2. This sequence originates from a male patient younger than 18 who had a stem cell transplant for acute myeloid leukemia, so the T cells may come from the graft donor. Sequences were derived from PBMCs, mostly from graft donor cells, sampled 360 days after TCRalphabeta/CD19-depleted stem cell transplant. The CDR3 loop reads CSARVLAGVSDTQYF. The CDR3 region has the DNA TGCAGTGCTAGAGTGTTAGCGGGAGTATCAGATACGCAGTATTTT.